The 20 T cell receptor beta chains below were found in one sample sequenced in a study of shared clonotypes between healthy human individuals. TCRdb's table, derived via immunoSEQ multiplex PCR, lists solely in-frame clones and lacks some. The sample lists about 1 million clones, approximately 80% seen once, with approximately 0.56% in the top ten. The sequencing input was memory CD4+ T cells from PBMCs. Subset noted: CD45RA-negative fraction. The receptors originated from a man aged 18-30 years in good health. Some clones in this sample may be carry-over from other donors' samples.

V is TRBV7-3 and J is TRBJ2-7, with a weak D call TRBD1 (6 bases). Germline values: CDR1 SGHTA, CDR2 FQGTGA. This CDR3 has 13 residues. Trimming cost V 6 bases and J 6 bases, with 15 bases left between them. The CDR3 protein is CASSKQGWGEQYF. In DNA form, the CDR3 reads TGTGCCAGCAGTAAACAGGGTTGGGGCGAGCAGTACTTC.

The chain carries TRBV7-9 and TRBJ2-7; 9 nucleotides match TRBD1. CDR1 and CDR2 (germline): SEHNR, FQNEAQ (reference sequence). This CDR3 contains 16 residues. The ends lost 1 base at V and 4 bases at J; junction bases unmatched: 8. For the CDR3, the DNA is TGTGCCAGCAGCTTAGTTAGAGTCGGACAGGGGTACGAGCAGTACTTC. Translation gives CASSLVRVGQGYEQYF.

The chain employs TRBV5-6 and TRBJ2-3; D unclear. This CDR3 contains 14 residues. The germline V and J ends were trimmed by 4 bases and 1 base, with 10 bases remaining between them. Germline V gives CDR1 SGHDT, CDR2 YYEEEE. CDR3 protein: CASSPEVGTDTQYF. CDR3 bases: TGTGCCAGCAGCCCCGAGGTCGGCACAGATACGCAGTATTTT.

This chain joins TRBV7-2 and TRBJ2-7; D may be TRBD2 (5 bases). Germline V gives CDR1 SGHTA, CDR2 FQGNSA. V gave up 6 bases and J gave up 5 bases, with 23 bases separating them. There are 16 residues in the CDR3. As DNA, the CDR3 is TGTGCCAGCAGTACCTCAAGGAGGCTCGGCGACCACGAGCAGTACTTC. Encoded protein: CASSTSRRLGDHEQYF.

DNA for the CDR3: TGTGCCAGCAGTGAGGGTCAGCTAGCGGGAGCGGATGGAGAGACCCAGTACTTC. It yields the protein CASSEGQLAGADGETQYF. The V and J genes are TRBV2 and TRBJ2-5; TRBD2 aligns across 10 bases. Germline V gene sequence: CDR1 SNHLY, CDR2 FYNNEI. The CDR3 spans 18 residues. V lost 3 bases and J lost 4; bases outside the gene matches: 14.

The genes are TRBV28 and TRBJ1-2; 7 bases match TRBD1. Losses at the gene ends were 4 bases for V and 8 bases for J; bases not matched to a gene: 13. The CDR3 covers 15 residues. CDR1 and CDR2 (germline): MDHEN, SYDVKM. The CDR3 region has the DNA TGTGCCAGCAGTTCACGACAGGGTGCGGGGGAAGGCTACACCTTC. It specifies CASSSRQGAGEGYTF.

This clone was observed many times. CDR3 residues: CASAVRPNTEAFF. The CDR3 DNA reads as TGTGCCAGCGCAGTCCGACCGAACACTGAAGCTTTCTTT. This chain connects TRBV2 to TRBJ1-1; no reliable D call. Trimming cost V 8 bases and J 1 base, with 11 bases left between them. Germline CDR1 SNHLY, CDR2 FYNNEI. The CDR3 consists of 13 residues.

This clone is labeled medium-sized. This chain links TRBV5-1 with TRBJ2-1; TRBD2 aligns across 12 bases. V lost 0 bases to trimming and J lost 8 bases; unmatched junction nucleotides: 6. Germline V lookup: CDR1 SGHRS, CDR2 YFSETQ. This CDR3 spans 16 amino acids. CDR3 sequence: CASSLAASGRAHEQFF. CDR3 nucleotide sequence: TGCGCCAGCAGCTTGGCAGCTAGCGGGAGGGCCCATGAGCAGTTCTTC. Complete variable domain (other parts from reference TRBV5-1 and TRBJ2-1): KAGVTQTPRYLIKTRGQQVTLSCSPISGHRSVSWYQQTPGQGLQFLFEYFSETQRNKGNFPGRFSGRQFSNSRSEMNVSTLELGDSALYLCASSLAASGRAHEQFFGPGTRLTVL.

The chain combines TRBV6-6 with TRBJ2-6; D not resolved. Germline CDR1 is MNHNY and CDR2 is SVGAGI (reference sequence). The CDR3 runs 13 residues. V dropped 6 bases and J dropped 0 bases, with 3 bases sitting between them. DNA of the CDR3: TGTGCCAGCAGGAGCTCTGGGGCCAACGTCCTGACTTTC. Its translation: CASRSSGANVLTF.

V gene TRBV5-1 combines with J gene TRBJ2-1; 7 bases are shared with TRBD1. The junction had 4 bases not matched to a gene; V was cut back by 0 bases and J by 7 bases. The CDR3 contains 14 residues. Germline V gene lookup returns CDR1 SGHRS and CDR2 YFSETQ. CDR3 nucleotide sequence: TGCGCCAGCAGCTTGGGACAGGGAATGAATGAGCAGTTCTTC. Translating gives CASSLGQGMNEQFF.

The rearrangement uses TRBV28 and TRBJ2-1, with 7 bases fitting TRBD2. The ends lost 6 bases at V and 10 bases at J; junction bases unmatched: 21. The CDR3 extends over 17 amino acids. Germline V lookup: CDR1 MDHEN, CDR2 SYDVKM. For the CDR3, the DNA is TGTGCCAGCAGACACCCTCTTCTAGCGGATCTTCAAAACGAGCAGTTCTTC. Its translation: CASRHPLLADLQNEQFF.

The CDR3 reads CASRSGQAQIYEQYF. The DNA of the CDR3 is TGTGCCAGCAGATCGGGACAGGCTCAGATCTACGAGCAGTACTTC. The chain combines TRBV7-2 with TRBJ2-7, with 8 positions matching TRBD1. The trim removed 6 bases at V and 3 bases at J, leaving 10 bases unmatched. This CDR3 is 15 amino acids long. The V gene's germline CDR1 is SGHTA and CDR2 FQGNSA.

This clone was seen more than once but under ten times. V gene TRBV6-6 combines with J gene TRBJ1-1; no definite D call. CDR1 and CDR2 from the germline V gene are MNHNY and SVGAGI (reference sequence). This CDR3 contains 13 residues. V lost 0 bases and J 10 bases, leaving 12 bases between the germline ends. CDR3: CASSYSGRLGAFF. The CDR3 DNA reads TGTGCCAGCAGTTACTCGGGCAGATTGGGAGCTTTCTTT.

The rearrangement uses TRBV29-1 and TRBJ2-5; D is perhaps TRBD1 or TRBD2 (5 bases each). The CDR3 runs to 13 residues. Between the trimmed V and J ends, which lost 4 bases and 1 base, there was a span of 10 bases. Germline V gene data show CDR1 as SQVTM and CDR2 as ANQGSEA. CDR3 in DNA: TGCAGCGTTGGTCGGGACCCCCAAGAGACCCAGTACTTC. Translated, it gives CSVGRDPQETQYF.

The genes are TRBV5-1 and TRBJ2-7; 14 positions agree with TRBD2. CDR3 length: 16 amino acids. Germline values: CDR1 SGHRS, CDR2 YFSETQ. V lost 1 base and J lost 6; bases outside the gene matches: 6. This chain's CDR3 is CASSLSSGLAGVEQYF. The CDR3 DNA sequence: TGCGCCAGCAGCTTGTCGTCGGGACTAGCGGGAGTCGAGCAGTACTTC.

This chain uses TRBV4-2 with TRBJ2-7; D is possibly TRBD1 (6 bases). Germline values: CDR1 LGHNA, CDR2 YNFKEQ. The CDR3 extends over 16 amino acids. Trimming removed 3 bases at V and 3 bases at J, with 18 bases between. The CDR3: CASSQETGTLNYEQYF. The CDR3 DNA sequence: TGTGCCAGCAGCCAGGAAACCGGGACACTGAACTACGAGCAGTACTTC.

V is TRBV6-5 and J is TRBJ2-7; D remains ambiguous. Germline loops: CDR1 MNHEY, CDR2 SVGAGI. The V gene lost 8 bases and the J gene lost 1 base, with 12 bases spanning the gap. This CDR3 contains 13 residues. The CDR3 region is CASRSTGSYEQYF. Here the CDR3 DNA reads TGTGCCAGCCGATCGACTGGATCCTACGAGCAGTACTTC.

The CDR3 sequence is CASSKEGTRASFEQFF. The CDR3 coding sequence is TGTGCCAGCAGTAAAGAGGGGACTAGGGCATCGTTTGAGCAGTTCTTC. The chain recombines TRBV27 with TRBJ2-1; TRBD2 aligns across 8 bases. V shed 5 bases, J shed 9 bases, and the junction held 15 bases outside the gene matches. This CDR3 has 16 residues. In germline, CDR1 is MNHEY, CDR2 SMNVEV (reference sequence).

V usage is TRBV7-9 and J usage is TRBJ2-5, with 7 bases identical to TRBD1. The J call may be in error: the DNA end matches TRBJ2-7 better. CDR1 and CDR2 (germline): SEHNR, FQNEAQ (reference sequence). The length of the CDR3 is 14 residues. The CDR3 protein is CASSLDRVIHEQYF. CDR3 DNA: TGTGCCAGCAGCCTAGACAGGGTCATACACGAGCAGTACTTC.

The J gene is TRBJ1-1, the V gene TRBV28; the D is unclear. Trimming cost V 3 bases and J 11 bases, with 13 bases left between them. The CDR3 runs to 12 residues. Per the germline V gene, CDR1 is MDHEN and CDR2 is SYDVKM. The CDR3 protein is CASSLEASGAFF. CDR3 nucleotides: TGTGCCAGCAGTTTGGAGGCATCGGGGGCTTTCTTT.